This T cell receptor beta chain was captured by sequencing in a study of T-cell memory formation after mild COVID-19. About this clonotype itself: Its antigen is not known.

The study, taken as a whole, reports: Clones contracting day 15 to 85 were balanced CD4/CD8; later expanders leaned CD4+. CD4+ contracting clones lay mainly in CM and EM, CD8+ ones in EMRA.

UMIs and sample barcodes were carried by the TCR alpha and TCR beta cDNA libraries that 5'RACE produced using constant-segment primers. TCRdb redid the calling of the 5' RACE reads with MiXCR, one entry per CDR3 protein. The sample includes roughly 600,000 distinct CDR3 sequences, roughly 18% of them seen just once. Per germline, CDR1 SEHNR and CDR2 FQNEAQ (reference sequence). The CDR3 length is 15 residues. Trimming took 1 base from V and 4 from J; bases not matched to a gene: 4. Sequencing was performed on PBMCs or a T cell subset sorted from them (not recorded which). The clonotype was recovered from an adult woman who had mild COVID-19 (a few samples of this study predate the infection). Cell type and time point are not known. The chain recombines TRBV7-9 with TRBJ2-3; 8 bases line up with TRBD1. CDR3 bases: TGTGCCAGCAGCTTAGGCGGCAGGGGGCCAGATACGCAGTATTTT. Translation: CASSLGGRGPDTQYF. Combining the CDR3 with reference TRBV7-9 and TRBJ2-3 gives the whole variable domain DTGVSQNPRHKITKRGQNVTFRCDPISEHNRLYWYRQTLGQGPEFLTYFQNEAQLEKSRLLSDRFSAERPKGSFSTLEIQRTEQGDSAMYLCASSLGGRGPDTQYFGPGTRLTVL.